This passage covers 26 T cell receptor beta chains from one sample sequenced in a study of cytomegalovirus exposure and HLA in healthy donors (dated by TCRdb to 2016 to 2017). Library creation used the immunoSEQ multiplex PCR assay. For the multiplex PCR, a mixture combining 60 forward primers for TCR Vbeta segments and 13 reverse primers for TCR Jbeta segments was used. In its TCRdb copy, this immuneACCESS table keeps in-frame sequences only and misses some clones. Where compared with another copy, unresolved V genes explain less than half of these, and the others have no known cause. This sample holds approximately 90,000 clones; about 80% were observed only once. Roughly 3% of the sample lies in the top ten. The sequenced sample consisted of PBMCs. The receptors originated from a man aged 40-49 years in good health and CMV-seronegative.

CDR3 nucleotides: TGTGCCAGCAGTTTAACGATGACAGCCAACACTGAAGCTTTCTTT. Translating gives CASSLTMTANTEAFF. The rearrangement uses TRBV27 and TRBJ1-1; D is perhaps TRBD1 (5 bases). In germline, CDR1 is MNHEY, CDR2 SMNVEV (reference sequence). The CDR3 runs 15 residues. The V gene lost 2 bases and the J gene lost 2 bases, with 12 bases spanning the gap.

This sequence joins TRBV6-1 and TRBJ2-7, with 8 positions matching TRBD2. Germline assignment: CDR1 MNHNS and CDR2 SASEGT. J was trimmed by 2 bases and V by 8 bases; bases with no gene match: 8. This CDR3 is built from 14 residues. The CDR3 here is CASQKAGVAYEQYF. CDR3 in DNA: TGTGCCAGCCAGAAAGCGGGGGTTGCCTACGAGCAGTACTTC.

This sequence joins TRBV6-1 and TRBJ1-1; maybe TRBD1 (5 bases). Germline V gives CDR1 MNHNS, CDR2 SASEGT. The V gene lost 6 bases and the J gene lost 3 bases, with 11 bases spanning the gap. This CDR3 contains 13 residues. The CDR3 bases are TGTGCCAGCAGCGGACATATGGACACTGAAGCTTTCTTT. It is translated as CASSGHMDTEAFF.

In this sample, this clone turned up a few times. The V gene is TRBV10-3, the J gene TRBJ1-1, with D perhaps TRBD1 (5 bases). Germline V lookup: CDR1 ENHRY, CDR2 SYGVKD. Trimming removed 4 bases from V and 0 bases from J, with 21 bases in between. The CDR3 extends over 18 amino acids. The CDR3 DNA is TGTGCCATCAGTGGGTCGACAGCACCAGATAGATTGAACACTGAAGCTTTCTTT. Translating gives CAISGSTAPDRLNTEAFF.

This clone was recorded only once. The V call is TRBV5-1, the J call TRBJ1-5, with D tentatively TRBD1 (6 bases). Germline V gene lookup returns CDR1 SGHRS and CDR2 YFSETQ. V was shortened by 0 bases and J by 6 bases, with 13 bases between the two germline ends. The CDR3 has 15 amino acids. CDR3 in amino acids: CASSLGQGLGQPQHF. The CDR3 DNA sequence: TGCGCCAGCAGCTTGGGGCAGGGGCTCGGTCAGCCCCAGCATTTT.

The chain joins TRBV30 to TRBJ1-2, with 11 positions matching TRBD1. The CDR3 is 13 amino acids. Germline trimming cut 2 bases from V and 6 bases from J; bases unmatched to any gene: 2. Per the germline V gene, CDR1 is GTSNPN and CDR2 is SVGIG (reference sequence). CDR3 nucleotides: TGTGCCTGGAGTTGGACAGGGGGCGATGGCTACACCTTC. Protein product: CAWSWTGGDGYTF.

V usage is TRBV6-4 and J usage is TRBJ2-3; 11 bases are a match to TRBD2. V gave up 7 bases and J gave up 1 base; unmatched junction bases: 1. CDR1 is MRHNA and CDR2 is SNTAGT in the germline V gene. The CDR3 covers 14 residues. CDR3 in amino acids: CASKTSGGTDTQYF. DNA of the CDR3: TGTGCCAGCAAGACTAGCGGGGGCACAGATACGCAGTATTTT.

This chain connects TRBV18 to TRBJ1-1; 8 nucleotides agree with TRBD1. CDR3 size: 15 residues. Per germline, CDR1 KGHSH and CDR2 LQKENI. The V segment lost 6 bases and the J segment 4 bases; nucleotides outside the gene matches: 10. The CDR3 DNA is TGTGCCAGCTCTGATAGGACAGGGAAGACCACTGAAGCTTTCTTT. Translating gives CASSDRTGKTTEAFF. The whole variable domain, filled in from reference TRBV18 and TRBJ1-1, reads NAGVMQNPRHLVRRRGQEARLRCSPMKGHSHVYWYRQLPEEGLKFMVYLQKENIIDESGMPKERFSAEFPKEGPSILRIQQVVRGDSAAYFCASSDRTGKTTEAFFGQGTRLTVV.

The V call is TRBV2, the J call TRBJ2-7; weak D call: TRBD1 (6 bases). The CDR3 is 14 residues long. Germline CDR1 is SNHLY and CDR2 is FYNNEI. With 2 bases removed from V and 7 bases from J, the gap between germline ends came to 15 bases. CDR3 in DNA: TGTGCCAGCAGTGAACAGGGGCCGGGTGGGGAGCAGTACTTC. It is translated as CASSEQGPGGEQYF.

As regards this clone: The sample has other DNA sequences that encode this CDR3 too. The chain uses TRBV28 and TRBJ1-1, with D possibly TRBD1 on 5 matching bases. Trimming shortened V by 5 bases and J by 10 bases, and 20 bases separated the two germline ends. Per the germline V gene, CDR1 is MDHEN and CDR2 is SYDVKM. The CDR3 spans 14 residues. The CDR3: CASSTPSREVGAFF. CDR3 sequence (DNA): TGTGCCAGCAGTACACCGTCCAGGGAGGTGGGAGCTTTCTTT.

The genes are TRBV5-1 and TRBJ2-3; 7 bases match TRBD2. With V trimmed by 5 bases and J by 8 bases, 5 bases remained unmatched. This CDR3 comprises 12 residues. Germline CDR1 is SGHRS and CDR2 is YFSETQ. The CDR3 protein is CASSFERGTQYF. Here the CDR3 DNA reads TGCGCCAGCAGTTTCGAGCGGGGTACGCAGTATTTT.

V gene TRBV14 combines with J gene TRBJ1-5, with 8 bases that match TRBD1. Germline values: CDR1 SGHDN, CDR2 FVKESK. The trim removed 3 bases at V and 6 bases at J, leaving 4 bases unmatched. This CDR3 region has 14 residues. This chain's CDR3 is CASSQTGEGQPQHF. CDR3 sequence (DNA): TGTGCCAGCAGCCAGACAGGGGAGGGTCAGCCCCAGCATTTT.

The rearrangement links TRBV13 to TRBJ1-1; D remains unclear. V was cut by 3 bases and J by 1 base, with 12 bases left in between. Germline-derived CDR1 and CDR2 are PRHDT and FYEKMQ (reference sequence). The CDR3 sequence is 15 residues long. CDR3 sequence reads: CASSFGAGSNTEAFF. For the CDR3, the DNA is TGTGCCAGCAGCTTTGGAGCCGGATCGAACACTGAAGCTTTCTTT.

This sequence joins TRBV27 and TRBJ1-2; D remains unclear. There are 12 residues in the CDR3. CDR1 is MNHEY and CDR2 is SMNVEV in the germline V gene (reference sequence). Trimming stripped 7 bases from V and 7 bases from J, with 13 bases between. CDR3 region: CASTSGLSGYTF. In DNA, the CDR3 is TGTGCCAGCACAAGTGGGCTTTCTGGCTACACCTTC.

The chain is built from TRBV27 and TRBJ2-5, with D tentatively TRBD2 (6 bases). This CDR3 has 13 amino acids. The V end lost 5 bases, the J end lost 5 bases, and 12 bases lay between the germline ends. Germline CDR1 is MNHEY and CDR2 is SMNVEV (reference sequence). CDR3 in amino acids: CASSVTAGETQYF. The CDR3 nucleotides read TGTGCCAGCAGTGTGACGGCGGGGGAGACCCAGTACTTC.

The genes are TRBV5-6 and TRBJ2-3; TRBD2 agrees at 12 bases. The CDR3 spans 17 residues. The junction had 2 bases not matched to a gene; V was cut back by 0 bases and J by 0 bases. Germline lookup yields CDR1 SGHDT and CDR2 YYEEEE. CDR3 bases: TGTGCCAGCAGCTTGGCTAGCGGGAGGGCTAGCACAGATACGCAGTATTTT. Protein product: CASSLASGRASTDTQYF.

The V and J genes are TRBV19 and TRBJ1-1, with 8 bases matching TRBD1. This CDR3 region has 14 residues. V gave up 6 bases and J gave up 2 bases; unmatched junction bases: 5. Looked up from germline, CDR1 is LNHDA and CDR2 is SQIVND (reference sequence). The CDR3 is CASRMTGDNTEAFF. DNA of the CDR3: TGTGCCAGTAGGATGACAGGGGATAACACTGAAGCTTTCTTT.

This clone was seen a handful of times. The chain uses TRBV6-1 and TRBJ2-5, with D tentatively TRBD1 (6 bases). The length of the CDR3 is 13 residues. V dropped 3 bases and J dropped 2 bases, with 7 bases sitting between them. Germline V gives CDR1 MNHNS, CDR2 SASEGT. CDR3 in amino acids: CASSDRGQETQYF. The CDR3 nucleotides are TGTGCCAGCAGTGACAGGGGACAAGAGACCCAGTACTTC.

The chain links TRBV2 to TRBJ2-1; 8 nucleotides align to TRBD1. This CDR3 contains 14 residues. Germline CDR1 reads SNHLY; CDR2 reads FYNNEI. V shed 6 bases and J 6 bases; nucleotides not matched to a gene: 7. The DNA of the CDR3 is TGTGCCAGCAGCCTAGGACAGGGAGGCAATGAGCAGTTCTTC. Encoded protein: CASSLGQGGNEQFF.

The chain employs TRBV18 and TRBJ2-7; TRBD2 matches 9 bases. Germline values: CDR1 KGHSH, CDR2 LQKENI. V gave up 4 bases and J gave up 4 bases; unmatched junction bases: 11. CDR3 length: 16 residues. CDR3 sequence reads: CASSRAPSGGFYEQYF. The CDR3 nucleotides read TGTGCCAGCTCACGGGCACCGAGCGGGGGGTTTTACGAGCAGTACTTC.

The chain employs TRBV11-3 and TRBJ2-1; 11 positions match TRBD1. CDR3 length equals 15 residues. The germline V gene encodes CDR1 SGHNT and CDR2 YENEEA. The V segment lost 5 bases and the J segment 9 bases; nucleotides outside the gene matches: 9. In DNA form, the CDR3 reads TGTGCCAGCAGCCCAAGGACAGGGGGCTTATCTGAGCAGTTCTTC. It translates to CASSPRTGGLSEQFF.

V gene TRBV28 combines with J gene TRBJ1-1; 8 nucleotides align to TRBD1. V was pared by 6 bases and J by 0 bases, with 12 bases of the junction left unmatched. This CDR3 comprises 17 residues. Germline loops: CDR1 MDHEN, CDR2 SYDVKM. The CDR3 nucleotides are TGTGCCAGCAGCCTAGGACAGGGTTACTCCTTGAACACTGAAGCTTTCTTT. It is translated as CASSLGQGYSLNTEAFF.

V gene TRBV6-1 combines with J gene TRBJ2-6; a possible D gene is TRBD1 (5 bases). The CDR3 has 14 residues. The V gene lost 2 bases and the J gene lost 10 bases, with 12 bases spanning the gap. CDR1 is MNHNS, CDR2 SASEGT, per germline. CDR3 residues: CASSELAGLNVLTF. The DNA for the CDR3 is TGTGCCAGCAGTGAACTGGCAGGGTTGAACGTCCTGACTTTC.

The chain combines TRBV11-2 with TRBJ1-6; 7 bases map to TRBD1. V shed 6 bases and J 8 bases; nucleotides not matched to a gene: 13. CDR1 and CDR2 from the germline V gene are SGHAT and FQNNGV. CDR3 length: 16 amino acids. CDR3: CASREYRGNVDSPLHF. The DNA of the CDR3 is TGTGCCAGCAGGGAATACAGGGGAAATGTCGATTCACCCCTCCACTTT.

The count of this clone is one. The chain links TRBV7-9 to TRBJ1-1; tentative D call: TRBD1 (6 bases). V gave up 4 bases and J gave up 0 bases, with 9 bases separating them. Per the germline V gene, CDR1 is SEHNR and CDR2 is FQNEAQ (reference sequence). This CDR3 is 14 amino acids long. Here the CDR3 reads CASSWGHMNTEAFF. The CDR3 DNA reads TGTGCCAGCAGCTGGGGACATATGAACACTGAAGCTTTCTTT.

The rearrangement uses TRBV27 and TRBJ2-7; 11 nucleotides agree with TRBD2. The CDR3 runs to 13 residues. Losses at the gene ends were 4 bases for V and 9 bases for J; bases not matched to a gene: 5. In germline, CDR1 is MNHEY, CDR2 SMNVEV (reference sequence). This CDR3 is CASSSISGGGQYF. The CDR3, as DNA: TGTGCCAGCAGTTCCATTAGCGGGGGGGGGCAGTACTTC.